Each of the 18 T cell receptor beta chains below was sequenced from the same sample in a study of post-analysis software for immune sequencing data. Whole-study results and caveats: Patients had higher frequencies than controls of a handful of TRBV segments, including TRBV5-6, TRBV5-1 and TRBV20-1.

Presence of unique molecular identifiers characterized the TCR beta cDNA libraries. TCRdb reprocessed the PCR reads with MiXCR, giving one entry per CDR3 protein. The sample includes about 200,000 distinct CDR3 sequences, approximately 28% of them seen just once. What these receptors recognize is not known. The sample taken for sequencing was blood. These receptor sequences come from a girl younger than 18 with multiple sclerosis.

Ten or more counts support this clonotype. The chain carries TRBV29-1 and TRBJ1-1; TRBD1 aligns across 10 bases. The CDR3 is 15 amino acids. Germline V gives CDR1 SQVTM, CDR2 ANQGSEA. Losses at the gene ends were 6 bases for V and 5 bases for J; bases not matched to a gene: 12. CDR3 coding DNA: TGCAGCGTCAGACAGGGGGCAGATGGGGTAACTGAAGCTTTCTTT. It is translated as CSVRQGADGVTEAFF. Full variable domain (remainder filled in from reference TRBV29-1 and TRBJ1-1): SAVISQKPSRDICQRGTSLTIQCQVDSQVTMMFWYRQQPGQSLTLIATANQGSEATYESGFVIDKFPISRPNLTFSTLTVSNMSPEDSSIYLCSVRQGADGVTEAFFGQGTRLTVV.

The J gene is TRBJ1-4, the V gene TRBV12-3 or TRBV12-4, with D possibly matching TRBD1 (5 bases). Trimming removed 3 bases at V and 8 bases at J, with 13 bases between. The CDR3 runs to 14 residues. CDR3 DNA: TGTGCCAGCAGTTTTAGGGGACGGAACGAAAAACTGTTTTTT. Translated: CASSFRGRNEKLFF.

The chain is built from TRBV12-3 or TRBV12-4 and TRBJ1-3; D is ambiguous. V shed 5 bases and J shed 9 bases, with 14 bases lying between them. The CDR3 sequence is 13 residues long. CDR3 coding DNA: TGTGCCAGCAGTGTCACAATTGAAGGCACCATATATTTT. Amino acid sequence: CASSVTIEGTIYF.

In this sample, this clonotype turned up many times. CDR3 amino acids: CASSQFAGGLYEQYF. CDR3 coding DNA: TGTGCCAGCAGCCAATTTGCAGGGGGCCTCTACGAGCAGTACTTC. V is TRBV3-1 and J is TRBJ2-7, with 8 positions matching TRBD1. The CDR3 runs 15 residues. Germline V gene sequence: CDR1 LGHDT, CDR2 YNNKEL (reference sequence). V shed 2 bases and J 3 bases; nucleotides not matched to a gene: 6.

The sample holds a few counts of this clonotype. A read error may produce the germline difference seen at one junction end. This chain uses TRBV12-3 or TRBV12-4 with TRBJ1-1, with TRBD1 matching 7 bases. This CDR3 region has 14 residues. DNA for the CDR3: TGTGCCAACAGTCCCGGACAGGATAACACTGAAGCTTTCTTT. This codes for CANSPGQDNTEAFF.

There are many counts of this clonotype. The CDR3 coding sequence is TGTGCCAGCAGTACAATGGGGGGCTACAATGAGCAGTTCTTC. It specifies CASSTMGGYNEQFF. The chain joins TRBV6-1 to TRBJ2-1, with a possible D match to TRBD2 (6 bases). The CDR3 has 14 residues. CDR1 MNHNS and CDR2 SASEGT come from the germline V gene. Trimming shortened V by 5 bases and J by 3 bases, and 11 bases separated the two germline ends.

The chain is built from TRBV6-2 or TRBV6-3 and TRBJ1-1; no clear D. Germline values: CDR1 MNHEY, CDR2 SVGEGT. The V end lost 7 bases, the J end lost 5 bases, and 17 bases lay between the germline ends. The CDR3 has 14 amino acids. CDR3 protein: CASTGGHMRTEAFF. As DNA, the CDR3 is TGTGCCAGCACCGGAGGGCACATGAGGACTGAAGCTTTCTTT.

This clonotype was found a few times. The V call is TRBV18, the J call TRBJ1-1; the D is unclear. Trimming removed 0 bases at V and 1 base at J, with 9 bases between. The germline V gene encodes CDR1 KGHSH and CDR2 LQKENI. The CDR3 sequence is 15 residues long. The CDR3 is CASSPPSGSNTEAFF. The CDR3 nucleotides read TGTGCCAGCTCACCACCTTCGGGGTCGAACACTGAAGCTTTCTTT.

Of note for this clonotype: A much larger clone is a single base away; this may be a read error. The chain links TRBV30 to TRBJ2-1; 9 nucleotides agree with TRBD1. CDR1 and CDR2 (germline): GTSNPN, SVGIG (reference sequence). The CDR3 has 17 residues. After removal of 0 bases from V and 0 bases from J, the junction contained 6 bases not matched to a gene. The CDR3 region is CAWSVDRGPISYNEQFF. The CDR3, as DNA: TGTGCCTGGAGTGTGGACAGGGGTCCTATCTCCTACAATGAGCAGTTCTTC. Filled out from reference TRBV30 and TRBJ2-1, the complete variable domain reads SQTIHQWPATLVQPVGSPLSLECTVEGTSNPNLYWYRQAAGRGLQLLFYSVGIGQISSEVPQNLSASRPQDRQFILSSKKLLLSDSGFYLCAWSVDRGPISYNEQFFGPGTRLTVL.

In this sample, this clonotype turned up many times. This chain connects TRBV20-1 to TRBJ2-5; D is perhaps TRBD1 (5 bases). CDR1 is DFQATT and CDR2 is SNEGSKA in the germline V gene (reference sequence). The CDR3 extends over 14 amino acids. Trimming pared 3 bases from V and 5 bases from J, leaving 16 bases between. In DNA form, the CDR3 reads TGCAGTGCTAGTTTTCGGAGTCAGGGCGAGACCCAGTACTTC. Its translation: CSASFRSQGETQYF.

This clonotype was observed many times. CDR3 residues: CATSRETSNYGYTF. CDR3 nucleotide sequence: TGTGCCACCAGCAGGGAGACCTCTAACTATGGCTACACCTTC. V gene TRBV15 combines with J gene TRBJ1-2, with no clear D. The V end lost 3 bases, the J end lost 0 bases, and 8 bases lay between the germline ends. The CDR3 loop spans 14 amino acids. Germline loops: CDR1 LNHNV, CDR2 YYDKDF (reference sequence).

This clonotype has a count of ten or more. The chain uses TRBV3-1 and TRBJ2-5, with D uncertain. V lost 4 bases to trimming and J lost 3 bases, with 15 bases between them. This CDR3 has 15 amino acids. Germline lookup yields CDR1 LGHDT and CDR2 YNNKEL (reference sequence). Written as DNA, the CDR3 is TGTGCCAGCAGCCCCCCTCTCGTCTTGGAAGAGACCCAGTACTTC. Translating gives CASSPPLVLEETQYF.

Many counts were recorded for this clonotype. V gene TRBV6-1 combines with J gene TRBJ2-4, with 14 nucleotides matching TRBD2. The J call may be incorrect, as the DNA end agrees better with TRBJ2-7. The CDR3 loop spans 16 amino acids. From germline, CDR1 is MNHNS and CDR2 SASEGT. CDR3 loop: CASSDLRTSGRYEQYF. The DNA for the CDR3 is TGTGCCAGCAGTGATTTACGGACTAGCGGGAGGTACGAGCAGTACTTC.

The chain combines TRBV5-1 with TRBJ1-6, with 7 bases that match TRBD1. With 1 base clipped from V and 9 bases from J, the junction kept 7 bases outside the gene matches. The CDR3 totals 15 residues. CDR1 is SGHRS and CDR2 is YFSETQ in the germline V gene. CDR3: CASSLNRDSLSPLHF. CDR3 DNA sequence: TGCGCCAGCAGCTTGAATCGGGACAGCCTTTCACCCCTCCACTTT.

V is TRBV3-1 and J is TRBJ1-1; unclear D gene. Germline V gives CDR1 LGHDT, CDR2 YNNKEL (reference sequence). This CDR3 is 14 amino acids long. V was cut by 2 bases and J by 3 bases, with 10 bases left in between. The CDR3 bases are TGTGCCAGCAGCCAACGGGGTGATCACACTGAAGCTTTCTTT. It specifies CASSQRGDHTEAFF. Combining the CDR3 with reference TRBV3-1 and TRBJ1-1 gives the whole variable domain DTAVSQTPKYLVTQMGNDKSIKCEQNLGHDTMYWYKQDSKKFLKIMFSYNNKELIINETVPNRFSPKSPDKAHLNLHINSLELGDSAVYFCASSQRGDHTEAFFGQGTRLTVV.

This clonotype was seen once. This chain connects TRBV7-9 to TRBJ1-5, with D possibly matching TRBD1 (6 bases). Trimming took off 5 bases at V and 1 base at J, with 9 bases between the two ends. CDR1 is SEHNR and CDR2 is FQNEAQ in the germline V gene (reference sequence). The CDR3 contains 14 residues. This CDR3 is CASSVTGSNQPQHF. In DNA form, the CDR3 reads TGTGCCAGCAGCGTTACAGGGAGCAATCAGCCCCAGCATTTT.

The chain joins TRBV7-9 to TRBJ2-6; tentatively, D is TRBD2 (5 bases). Germline V gene data show CDR1 as SEHNR and CDR2 as FQNEAQ (reference sequence). Deletions cut 5 bases from V and 18 bases from J, with 5 bases between. The CDR3 has 8 residues. The CDR3 nucleotides are TGTGCCAGCAGCCGGGAGACTTTC. Translating it yields CASSRETF.

This clonotype has just one count. The CDR3, as DNA: TGTGCCAGCAGTTACATCTGCGGTTTGGGCACAGATACGCAGTATTTT. Translation: CASSYICGLGTDTQYF. The V gene is TRBV6-2 or TRBV6-3, the J gene TRBJ2-3; no firm D call. Germline-derived CDR1 and CDR2 are MNHEY and SVGEGT. This CDR3 comprises 16 residues. With 2 bases removed from V and 1 base from J, the gap between germline ends came to 13 bases.